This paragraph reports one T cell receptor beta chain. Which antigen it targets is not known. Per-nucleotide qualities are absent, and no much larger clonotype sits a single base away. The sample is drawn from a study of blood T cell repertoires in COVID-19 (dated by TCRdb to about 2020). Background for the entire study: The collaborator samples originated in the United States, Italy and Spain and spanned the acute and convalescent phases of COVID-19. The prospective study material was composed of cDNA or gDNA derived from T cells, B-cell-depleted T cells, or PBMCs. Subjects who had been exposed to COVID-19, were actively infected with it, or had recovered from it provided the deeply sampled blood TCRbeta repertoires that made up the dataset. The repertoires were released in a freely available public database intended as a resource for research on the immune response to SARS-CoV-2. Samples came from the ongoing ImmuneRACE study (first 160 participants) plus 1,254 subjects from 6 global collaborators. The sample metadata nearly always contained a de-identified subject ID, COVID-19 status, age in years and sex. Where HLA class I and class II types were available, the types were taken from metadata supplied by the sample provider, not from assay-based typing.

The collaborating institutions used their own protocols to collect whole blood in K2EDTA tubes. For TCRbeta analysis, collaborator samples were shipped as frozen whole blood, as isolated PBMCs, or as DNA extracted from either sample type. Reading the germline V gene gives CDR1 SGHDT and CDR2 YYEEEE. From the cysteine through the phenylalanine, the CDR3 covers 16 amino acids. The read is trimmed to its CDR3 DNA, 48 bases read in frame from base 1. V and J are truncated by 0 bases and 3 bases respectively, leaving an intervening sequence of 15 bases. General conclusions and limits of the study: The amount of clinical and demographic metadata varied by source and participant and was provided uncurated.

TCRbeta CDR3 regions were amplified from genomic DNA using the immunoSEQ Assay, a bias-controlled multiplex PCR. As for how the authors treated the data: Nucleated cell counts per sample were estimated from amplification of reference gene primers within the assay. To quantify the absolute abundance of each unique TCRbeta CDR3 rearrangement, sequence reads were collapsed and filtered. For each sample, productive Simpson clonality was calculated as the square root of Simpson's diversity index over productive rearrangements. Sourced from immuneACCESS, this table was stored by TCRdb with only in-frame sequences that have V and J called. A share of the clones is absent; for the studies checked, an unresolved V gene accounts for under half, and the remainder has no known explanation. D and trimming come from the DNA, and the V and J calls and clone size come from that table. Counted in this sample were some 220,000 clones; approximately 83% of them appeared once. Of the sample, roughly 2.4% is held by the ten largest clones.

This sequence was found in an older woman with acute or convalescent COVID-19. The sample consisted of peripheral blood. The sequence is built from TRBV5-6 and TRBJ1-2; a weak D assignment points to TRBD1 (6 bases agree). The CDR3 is CASSLEASGAYYGYTF. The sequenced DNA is TGTGCCAGCAGCTTGGAAGCCTCAGGGGCGTACTATGGCTACACCTTC. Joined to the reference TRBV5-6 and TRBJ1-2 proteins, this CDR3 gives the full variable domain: DAGVTQSPTHLIKTRGQQVTLRCSPKSGHDTVSWYQQALGQGPQFIFQYYEEEERQRGNFPDRFSGHQFPNYSSELNVNALLLGDSALYLCASSLEASGAYYGYTFGSGTRLTVV.